This T cell receptor (beta chain) was sequenced for a study of radiotherapy plus CTLA-4 blockade in lung cancer. Study summary: Objective responses occurred in around 18% of patients; around 30% had disease control.

Profiling relied on immunoSEQ multiplex PCR, and the TCRdb table lists in-frame clones only, not all of them. The table lists 80,000 to 100,000 clones, around 86% of them singletons. Germline CDR1 and CDR2: MNHEY and SMNVEV (reference sequence). Trimming took 2 bases from V and 5 from J; bases not matched to a gene: 9. The CDR3 totals 16 residues. Sequencing was performed on peripheral blood, taken from a patient treated with radiotherapy plus ipilimumab. V and J are TRBV27 and TRBJ1-2; TRBD1 agrees at 9 bases. This clonotype originated in a human donor with non-small cell lung cancer who had a partial response to radiotherapy plus ipilimumab. CDR3 protein: CASSLGTGNSRYGYTF. The CDR3 region has the DNA TGTGCCAGCAGTTTAGGGACAGGGAACTCGAGGTATGGCTACACCTTC.